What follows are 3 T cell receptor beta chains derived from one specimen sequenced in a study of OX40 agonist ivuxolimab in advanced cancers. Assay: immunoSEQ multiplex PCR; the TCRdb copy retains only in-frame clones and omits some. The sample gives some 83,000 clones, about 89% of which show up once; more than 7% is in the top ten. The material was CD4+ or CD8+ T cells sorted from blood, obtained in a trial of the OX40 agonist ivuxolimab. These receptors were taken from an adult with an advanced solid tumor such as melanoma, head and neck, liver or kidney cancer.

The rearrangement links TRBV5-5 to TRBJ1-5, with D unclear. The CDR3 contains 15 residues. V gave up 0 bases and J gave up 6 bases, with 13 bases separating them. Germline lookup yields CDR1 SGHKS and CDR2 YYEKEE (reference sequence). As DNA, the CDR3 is TGTGCCAGCAGCTTGGGTTGGCTGGGTTGTCAGCCCCAGCATTTT. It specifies CASSLGWLGCQPQHF.

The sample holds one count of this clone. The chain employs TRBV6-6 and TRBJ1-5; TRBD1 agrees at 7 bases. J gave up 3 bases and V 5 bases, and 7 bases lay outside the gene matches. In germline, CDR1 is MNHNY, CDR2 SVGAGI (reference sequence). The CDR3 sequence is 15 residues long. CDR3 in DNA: TGTGCCAGCAGTCAGCGGGACAGTATCAATCAGCCCCAGCATTTT. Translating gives CASSQRDSINQPQHF.

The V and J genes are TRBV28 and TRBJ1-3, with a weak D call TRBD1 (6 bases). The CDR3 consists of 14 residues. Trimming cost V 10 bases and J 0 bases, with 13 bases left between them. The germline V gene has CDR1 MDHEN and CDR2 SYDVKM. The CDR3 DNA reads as TGTGCCACGGAAACAGGGATCTCTGGAAACACCATATATTTT. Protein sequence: CATETGISGNTIYF.